This TCR beta chain comes out of a study of OX40 agonist ivuxolimab in advanced cancers. Overall study context: The eligibility criteria allowed prior anti-PD-1, anti-PD-L1 or anti-CTLA-4 therapy, and around 38% had some. Whole-study results and caveats: Blood T cells, both CD4+ and CD8+, expanded clonally by week 6 at 0.1 to 3.0 mg/kg.

The CDR3 is 16 residues long. The V gene's germline CDR1 is SGHNT and CDR2 YYREEE (reference sequence). The V end was cut by 0 bases, the J end by 1 base, with 10 bases between. Assay: immunoSEQ multiplex PCR; the TCRdb copy retains only in-frame clones and omits some. Among around 67,000 clones listed, 70% to 90% were seen once. Concerning this clone: As yet, its antigen is unknown.

The starting material was CD4+ or CD8+ T cells sorted from blood, obtained in a trial of the OX40 agonist ivuxolimab. The TCR comes from an adult with an advanced solid tumor such as melanoma, head and neck, liver or kidney cancer. This sequence joins TRBV5-4 and TRBJ2-2; the D is unclear. The CDR3 DNA is TGTGCCAGCAGCTTGGCCGGACGGAGGAACACCGGGGAGCTGTTTTTT. It encodes CASSLAGRRNTGELFF.